Below, 14 T cell receptor beta chains from the same sample are listed, as sequenced in a study of T cell changes during pregnancy in multiple sclerosis. Libraries were prepared by immunoSEQ multiplex PCR; TCRdb keeps only in-frame clonotypes and omits some of them. The sample records over 45,000 clones, over 85% being singletons. The sample in question was peripheral blood, obtained in the first trimester of pregnancy. These TCRs come from a female donor with multiple sclerosis, enrolled in a pregnancy study.

The genes are TRBV7-9 and TRBJ1-1, with 7 positions matching TRBD1. CDR1 and CDR2 (germline): SEHNR, FQNEAQ (reference sequence). The CDR3 totals 15 residues. V was pared by 1 base and J by 5 bases, with 7 bases of the junction left unmatched. Written as DNA, the CDR3 is TGTGCCAGCAGCTTAGGCCCGCGACAGGGAACTGAAGCTTTCTTT. Amino acid sequence: CASSLGPRQGTEAFF.

This clone was counted a single time. The gene calls are TRBV5-8 and TRBJ1-1; TRBD1 might be the D (5 bases). Germline loops: CDR1 SGHTS, CDR2 YDEGEE. The CDR3 has 15 residues. V lost 4 bases, J lost 0 bases, and 13 bases lay in between. CDR3 protein: CASSAGRWMNTEAFF. In DNA form, the CDR3 reads TGTGCCAGCAGCGCAGGGCGTTGGATGAACACTGAAGCTTTCTTT.

Here the CDR3 reads CASSLIGNTIYF. The CDR3 DNA reads as TGTGCCAGCAGCCTTATTGGAAACACCATATATTTT. This rearrangement joins TRBV7-2 to TRBJ1-3; no reliable D call. The germline V gene has CDR1 SGHTA and CDR2 FQGNSA. V was trimmed by 5 bases and J by 3 bases, leaving 5 bases between them. The CDR3 covers 12 residues.

This clone has only one observation. The chain recombines TRBV28 with TRBJ1-5; 7 positions agree with TRBD1. The CDR3 sequence is 14 residues long. Germline-derived CDR1 and CDR2 are MDHEN and SYDVKM. J gave up 11 bases and V 6 bases, and 13 bases lay outside the gene matches. CDR3 coding DNA: TGTGCCAGCAGGCACACAGGGGACGTGGAAGCCCAGCATTTT. It yields the protein CASRHTGDVEAQHF.

The chain recombines TRBV5-1 with TRBJ1-4, with D perhaps matching TRBD1 (5 bases). This CDR3 is 16 amino acids long. Germline lookup yields CDR1 SGHRS and CDR2 YFSETQ. Trimming pared 0 bases from V and 4 bases from J, leaving 13 bases between. The CDR3 coding sequence is TGCGCCAGCAGCTTGGGTGCGGGGCCGGGTAATGAAAAACTGTTTTTT. Its translation: CASSLGAGPGNEKLFF.

The chain employs TRBV5-1 and TRBJ1-2; D ambiguous. CDR1 SGHRS and CDR2 YFSETQ come from the germline V gene. V lost 0 bases, J lost 4 bases, and 10 bases lay in between. The CDR3 sequence is 14 residues long. CDR3 nucleotide sequence: TGCGCCAGCAGCTTGGACGGAAGGAGCTATGGCTACACCTTC. Protein sequence: CASSLDGRSYGYTF. Supplemented by reference TRBV5-1 and TRBJ1-2, the full variable domain reads KAGVTQTPRYLIKTRGQQVTLSCSPISGHRSVSWYQQTPGQGLQFLFEYFSETQRNKGNFPGRFSGRQFSNSRSEMNVSTLELGDSALYLCASSLDGRSYGYTFGSGTRLTVV.

The chain employs TRBV28 and TRBJ2-1, with 9 bases lining up with TRBD2. Germline V gives CDR1 MDHEN, CDR2 SYDVKM. J lost 4 bases, V lost 6 bases, and 4 bases had no gene match. The CDR3 loop spans 14 amino acids. CDR3 bases: TGTGCCAGCAGGGGGACTAGCCAATACAATGAGCAGTTCTTC. It translates to CASRGTSQYNEQFF.

This clone was counted a few times. The CDR3 nucleotides are TGCGCCAGCAGCTTGGTCCCGAACTGGGAGACCCAGTACTTC. Protein sequence: CASSLVPNWETQYF. The V call is TRBV5-1, the J call TRBJ2-5; D is unclear. The CDR3 totals 14 residues. Germline V CDR1 and CDR2: SGHRS, YFSETQ. V gave up 0 bases and J gave up 5 bases, with 11 bases separating them.

This clone was counted once. The chain joins TRBV7-8 to TRBJ2-7; D is perhaps TRBD1 (6 bases). V was cut by 2 bases and J by 2 bases, with 13 bases left in between. CDR1 is SGHVS and CDR2 is FQNEAQ in the germline V gene. This CDR3 comprises 15 residues. CDR3 amino acids: CASSLLPGVPYEQYF. In nucleotides, the CDR3 is TGTGCCAGCAGCTTACTTCCAGGGGTCCCCTACGAGCAGTACTTC.

The chain employs TRBV7-9 and TRBJ2-7, with a possible D match to TRBD1 (5 bases). CDR3 length: 13 amino acids. The V end lost 5 bases, the J end lost 4 bases, and 12 bases lay between the germline ends. CDR1 SEHNR and CDR2 FQNEAQ come from the germline V gene (reference sequence). The CDR3 region has the DNA TGTGCCAGCAGCCCGTACCAGGGTTACGAGCAGTACTTC. As protein: CASSPYQGYEQYF.

This chain connects TRBV2 to TRBJ2-7; 8 nucleotides agree with TRBD1. The CDR3 consists of 14 residues. Germline assignment: CDR1 SNHLY and CDR2 FYNNEI. Trimming removed 3 bases from V and 3 bases from J; junction bases left unmatched: 4. In nucleotides, the CDR3 is TGTGCCAGCAGTGATCAGGGGGCGATCTACGAGCAGTACTTC. Protein: CASSDQGAIYEQYF.

The chain links TRBV11-2 to TRBJ2-7; tentatively, D is TRBD1 (6 bases). The germline V gene encodes CDR1 SGHAT and CDR2 FQNNGV. The CDR3 sequence is 15 residues long. With 2 bases removed from V and 6 bases from J, the gap between germline ends came to 17 bases. CDR3 region: CASSLSSAGVSEQYF. The CDR3 region has the DNA TGTGCCAGCAGCTTAAGTTCAGCAGGGGTATCCGAGCAGTACTTC.

The chain has TRBV29-1 and TRBJ1-2, with TRBD1 matching 7 bases. The J segment lost 2 bases and the V segment lost 0 bases, leaving 6 bases of the junction unmatched. The CDR3 extends over 15 amino acids. Germline CDR1 reads SQVTM; CDR2 reads ANQGSEA. CDR3 coding DNA: TGCAGCGTTGAAGATAGACAGGGTGTGAACTATGGCTACACCTTC. Encoded protein: CSVEDRQGVNYGYTF.

This chain connects TRBV5-4 to TRBJ2-5; tentative D call: TRBD2 (6 bases). Germline values: CDR1 SGHNT, CDR2 YYREEE (reference sequence). Trimming cost V 3 bases and J 5 bases, with 17 bases left between them. This CDR3 is 15 amino acids long. CDR3 in DNA: TGTGCCAGCAGCTCCCCGAGTGGCGGGGAGGAGACCCAGTACTTC. This encodes CASSSPSGGEETQYF.